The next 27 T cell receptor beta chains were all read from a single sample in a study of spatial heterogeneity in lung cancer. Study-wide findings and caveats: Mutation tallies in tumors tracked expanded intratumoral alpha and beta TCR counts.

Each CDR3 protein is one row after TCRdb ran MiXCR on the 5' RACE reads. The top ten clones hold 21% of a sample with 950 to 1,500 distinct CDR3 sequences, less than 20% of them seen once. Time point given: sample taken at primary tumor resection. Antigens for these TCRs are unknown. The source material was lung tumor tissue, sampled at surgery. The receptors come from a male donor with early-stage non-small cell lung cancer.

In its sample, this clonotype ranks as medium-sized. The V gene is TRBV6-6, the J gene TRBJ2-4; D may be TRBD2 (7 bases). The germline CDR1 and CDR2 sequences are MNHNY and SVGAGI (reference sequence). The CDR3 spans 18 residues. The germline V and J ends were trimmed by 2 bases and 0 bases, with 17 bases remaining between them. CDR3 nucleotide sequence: TGTGCCAGCAGTTACGAGCAAGGGGGGGCGATAGCCAAAAACATTCAGTACTTC. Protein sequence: CASSYEQGGAIAKNIQYF.

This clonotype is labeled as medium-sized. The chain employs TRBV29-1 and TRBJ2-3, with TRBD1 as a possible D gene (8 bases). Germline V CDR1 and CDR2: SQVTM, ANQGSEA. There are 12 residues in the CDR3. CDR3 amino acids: CSYRGGEDTQYF. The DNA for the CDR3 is TGCAGTTACAGGGGGGGCGAAGATACGCAGTATTTT.

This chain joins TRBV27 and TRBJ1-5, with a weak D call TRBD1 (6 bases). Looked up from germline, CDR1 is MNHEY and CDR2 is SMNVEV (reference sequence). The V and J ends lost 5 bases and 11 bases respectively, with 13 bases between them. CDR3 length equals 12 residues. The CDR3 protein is CASSATQGTQHF. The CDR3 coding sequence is TGTGCCAGCAGTGCGACACAGGGTACCCAGCATTTT.

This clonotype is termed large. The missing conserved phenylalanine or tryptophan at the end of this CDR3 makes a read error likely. CDR3 nucleotides: TGTGCCATCAATTCCGGACGGTACAATGAGCAGTTCTGC. Amino acid sequence: CAINSGRYNEQFC. This chain links TRBV10-3 with TRBJ2-1; no definite D call. CDR1 is ENHRY, CDR2 SYGVKD, per germline. Trimming cost V 7 bases and J 4 bases, with 11 bases left between them. The CDR3 length is 13 residues.

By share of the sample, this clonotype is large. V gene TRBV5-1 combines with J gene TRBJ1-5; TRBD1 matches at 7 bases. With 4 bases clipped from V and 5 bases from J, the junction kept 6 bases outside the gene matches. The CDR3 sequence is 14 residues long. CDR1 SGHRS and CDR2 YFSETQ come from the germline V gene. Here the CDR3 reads CASSRGTEDQPQHF. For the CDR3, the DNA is TGCGCCAGCAGCCGAGGGACAGAGGATCAGCCCCAGCATTTT.

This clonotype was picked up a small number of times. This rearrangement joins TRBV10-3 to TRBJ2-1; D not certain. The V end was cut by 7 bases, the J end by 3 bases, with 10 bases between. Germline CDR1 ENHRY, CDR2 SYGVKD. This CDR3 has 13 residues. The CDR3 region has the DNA TGTGCCATCACTACGACCATCTACAATGAGCAGTTCTTC. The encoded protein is CAITTTIYNEQFF.

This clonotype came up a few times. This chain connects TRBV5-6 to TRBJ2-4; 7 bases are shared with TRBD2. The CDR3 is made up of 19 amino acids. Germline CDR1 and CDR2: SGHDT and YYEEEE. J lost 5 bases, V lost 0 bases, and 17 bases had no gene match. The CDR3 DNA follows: TGTGCCAGCAGCTTGGCCGCCCGACGGGGGGACTTGAGCGAAAACATTCAGTACTTC. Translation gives CASSLAARRGDLSENIQYF.

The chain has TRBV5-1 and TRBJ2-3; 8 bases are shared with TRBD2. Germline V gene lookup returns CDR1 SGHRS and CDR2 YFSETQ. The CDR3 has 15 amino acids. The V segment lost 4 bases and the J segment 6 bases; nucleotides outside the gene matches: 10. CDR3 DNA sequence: TGCGCCAGCAGCCTATTAGCGGGGAGGCTCGATACGCAGTATTTT. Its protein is CASSLLAGRLDTQYF.

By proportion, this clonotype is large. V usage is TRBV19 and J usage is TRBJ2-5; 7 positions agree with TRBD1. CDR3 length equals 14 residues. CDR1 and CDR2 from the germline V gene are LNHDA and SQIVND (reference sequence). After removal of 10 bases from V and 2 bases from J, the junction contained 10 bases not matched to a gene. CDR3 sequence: CATTKPGQQETQYF. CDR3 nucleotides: TGTGCCACCACGAAACCGGGACAGCAAGAGACCCAGTACTTC.

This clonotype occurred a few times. The CDR3 DNA reads as TGTGCCAGCAGTTACTCAGGGGGCCCAGGGCCCCAGCATTTT. Translated: CASSYSGGPGPQHF. The chain combines TRBV6-2 or TRBV6-3 with TRBJ1-5, with TRBD1 matching over 7 bases. This CDR3 has 14 amino acids. J was trimmed by 9 bases and V by 0 bases; bases with no gene match: 5. Germline CDR1 and CDR2: MNHEY and SVGEGT.

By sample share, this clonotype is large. CDR3 loop: CASSPHSGGQETQYF. Here the CDR3 DNA reads TGTGCCAGCAGTCCTCATAGCGGGGGACAAGAGACCCAGTACTTC. The chain couples TRBV12-3 or TRBV12-4 to TRBJ2-5, with 9 bases identical to TRBD2. The CDR3 totals 15 residues. J lost 2 bases, V lost 5 bases, and 6 bases had no gene match.

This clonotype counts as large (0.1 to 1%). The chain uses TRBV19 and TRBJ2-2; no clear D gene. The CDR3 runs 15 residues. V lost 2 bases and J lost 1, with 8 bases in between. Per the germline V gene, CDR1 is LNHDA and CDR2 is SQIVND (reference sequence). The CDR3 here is CASSIWYENTGELFF. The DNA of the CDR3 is TGTGCCAGTAGTATATGGTATGAGAACACCGGGGAGCTGTTTTTT.

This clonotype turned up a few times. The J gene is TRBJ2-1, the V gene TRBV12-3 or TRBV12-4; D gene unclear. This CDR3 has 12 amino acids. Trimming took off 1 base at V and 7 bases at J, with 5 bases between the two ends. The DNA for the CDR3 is TGTGCCAGCAGTTTAGGGGCAAATGAGCAGTTCTTC. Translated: CASSLGANEQFF.

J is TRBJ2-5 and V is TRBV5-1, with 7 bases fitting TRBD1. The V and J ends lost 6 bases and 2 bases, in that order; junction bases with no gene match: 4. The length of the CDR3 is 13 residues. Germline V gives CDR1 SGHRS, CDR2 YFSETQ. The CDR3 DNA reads TGCGCCAGCACCATGGACAGGCAAGAGACCCAGTACTTC. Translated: CASTMDRQETQYF.

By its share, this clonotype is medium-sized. The CDR3 coding sequence is TGTGCCAGCAGCTTTATCGGTGGGGATACGCAGTATTTT. It codes for CASSFIGGDTQYF. V and J are TRBV7-6 and TRBJ2-3; D uncertain. Germline V gene lookup returns CDR1 SGHVS and CDR2 FNYEAQ. CDR3 length: 13 amino acids. Trimming cost V 3 bases and J 6 bases, with 10 bases left between them.

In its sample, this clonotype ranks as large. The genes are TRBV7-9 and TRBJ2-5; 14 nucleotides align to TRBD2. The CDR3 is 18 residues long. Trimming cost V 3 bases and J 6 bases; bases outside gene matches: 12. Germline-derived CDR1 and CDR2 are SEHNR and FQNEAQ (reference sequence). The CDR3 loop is CASSFFASGLAGAKTQYF. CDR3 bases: TGTGCCAGCAGCTTTTTCGCCTCGGGACTAGCGGGGGCGAAGACCCAGTACTTC.

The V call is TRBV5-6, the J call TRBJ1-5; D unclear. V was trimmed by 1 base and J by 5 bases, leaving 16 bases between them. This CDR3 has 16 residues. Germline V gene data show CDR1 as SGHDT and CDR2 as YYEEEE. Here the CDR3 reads CASSLSGGEPYQPQHF. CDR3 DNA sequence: TGTGCCAGCAGCTTGTCAGGTGGGGAGCCCTATCAGCCCCAGCATTTT.

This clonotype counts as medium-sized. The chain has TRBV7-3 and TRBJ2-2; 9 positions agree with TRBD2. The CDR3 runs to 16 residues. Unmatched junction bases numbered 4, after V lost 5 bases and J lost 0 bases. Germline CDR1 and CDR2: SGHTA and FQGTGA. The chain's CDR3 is CASSPRLAANTGELFF. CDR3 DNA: TGTGCCAGCAGCCCCCGACTAGCGGCGAACACCGGGGAGCTGTTTTTT.

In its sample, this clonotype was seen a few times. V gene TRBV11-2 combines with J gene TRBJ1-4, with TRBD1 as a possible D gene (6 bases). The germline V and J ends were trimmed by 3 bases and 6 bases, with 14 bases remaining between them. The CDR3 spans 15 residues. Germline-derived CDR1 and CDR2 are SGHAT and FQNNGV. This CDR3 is CASSFTGAGDEKLFF. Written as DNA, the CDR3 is TGTGCCAGCAGCTTTACGGGGGCAGGGGATGAAAAACTGTTTTTT.

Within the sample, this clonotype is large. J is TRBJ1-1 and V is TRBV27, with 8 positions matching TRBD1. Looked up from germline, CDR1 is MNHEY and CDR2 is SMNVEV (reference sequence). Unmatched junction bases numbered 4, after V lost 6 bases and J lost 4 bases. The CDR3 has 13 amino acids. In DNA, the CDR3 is TGTGCCAGCAGAACCACAGGGGGCACTGAAGCTTTCTTT. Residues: CASRTTGGTEAFF.

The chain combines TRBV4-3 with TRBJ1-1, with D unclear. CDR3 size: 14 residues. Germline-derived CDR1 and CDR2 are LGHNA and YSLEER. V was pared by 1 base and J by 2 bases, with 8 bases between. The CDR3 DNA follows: TGCGCCAGCAGCCAAGGCCAGGTAAACACTGAAGCTTTCTTT. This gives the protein CASSQGQVNTEAFF.

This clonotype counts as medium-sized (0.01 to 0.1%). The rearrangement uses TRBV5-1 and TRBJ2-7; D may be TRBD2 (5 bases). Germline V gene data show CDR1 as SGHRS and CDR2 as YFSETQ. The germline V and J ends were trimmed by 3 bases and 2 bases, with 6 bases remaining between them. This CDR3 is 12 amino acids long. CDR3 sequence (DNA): TGCGCCAGCAGCTCCGGGGCCTACGAGCAGTACTTC. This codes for CASSSGAYEQYF.

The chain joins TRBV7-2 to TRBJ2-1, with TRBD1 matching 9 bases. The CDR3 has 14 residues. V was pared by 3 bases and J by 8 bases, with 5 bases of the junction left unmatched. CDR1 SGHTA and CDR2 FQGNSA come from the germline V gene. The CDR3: CASSLGQGIDEQFF. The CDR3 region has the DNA TGTGCCAGCAGCTTGGGACAGGGAATCGATGAGCAGTTCTTC.

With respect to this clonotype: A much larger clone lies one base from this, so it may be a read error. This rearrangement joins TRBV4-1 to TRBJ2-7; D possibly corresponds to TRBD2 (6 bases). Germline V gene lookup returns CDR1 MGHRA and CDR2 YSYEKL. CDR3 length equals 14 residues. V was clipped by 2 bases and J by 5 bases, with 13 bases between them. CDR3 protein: CASSQNRGSHEQYF. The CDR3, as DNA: TGCGCCAGCAGCCAAAACCGGGGGTCCCACGAGCAGTACTTC.

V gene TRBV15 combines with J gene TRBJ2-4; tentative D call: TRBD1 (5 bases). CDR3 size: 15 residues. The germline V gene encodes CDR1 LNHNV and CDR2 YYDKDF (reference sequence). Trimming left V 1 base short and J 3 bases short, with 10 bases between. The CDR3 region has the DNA TGTGCCACCAGCAGAGCAGGGCAGGGCAAAAACATTCAGTACTTC. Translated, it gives CATSRAGQGKNIQYF.

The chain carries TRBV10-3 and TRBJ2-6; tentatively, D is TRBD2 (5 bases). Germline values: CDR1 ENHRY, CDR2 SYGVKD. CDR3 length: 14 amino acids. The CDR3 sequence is CAISSGAGANVLTF. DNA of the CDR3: TGTGCTATCTCCTCCGGGGCTGGGGCCAACGTCCTGACTTTC.

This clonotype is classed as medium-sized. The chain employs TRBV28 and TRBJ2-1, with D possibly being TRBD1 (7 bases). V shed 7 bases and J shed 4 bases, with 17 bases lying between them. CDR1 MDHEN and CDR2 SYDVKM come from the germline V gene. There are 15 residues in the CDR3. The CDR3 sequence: CASNSRDSGYNEQFF. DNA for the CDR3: TGTGCCAGCAATTCCCGGGACAGCGGGTACAATGAGCAGTTCTTC.